The clone carrying this T cell receptor beta chain showed up just once. The sample comes from a study of blood T cell repertoires in COVID-19. CDR3 length: 16 amino acids. Germline V gene lookup returns CDR1 MNHEY and CDR2 SVGAGI. V was cut by 0 bases and J by 5 bases, with 16 bases left in between. How the authors handled the data: It was from reference gene primer amplification that nucleated cell counts were estimated. The data were produced by immunoSEQ multiplex PCR, yet TCRdb's version contains in-frame clones alone and is incomplete. The V and J calls and clone size were taken over from that table, and D and trimming were inferred from the DNA. The sample shows over 60,000 clones, around 86% of them seen only once.

The receptor was derived from a woman aged 55-70 years with acute or convalescent COVID-19. This rearrangement joins TRBV6-5 to TRBJ2-5, with D possibly being TRBD2 (6 bases). Sequenced material: peripheral blood. The CDR3 coding sequence is TGTGCCAGCAGTTACTCGAGGGGCGGGGTTGAGGAGACCCAGTACTTC. Amino acids: CASSYSRGGVEETQYF.